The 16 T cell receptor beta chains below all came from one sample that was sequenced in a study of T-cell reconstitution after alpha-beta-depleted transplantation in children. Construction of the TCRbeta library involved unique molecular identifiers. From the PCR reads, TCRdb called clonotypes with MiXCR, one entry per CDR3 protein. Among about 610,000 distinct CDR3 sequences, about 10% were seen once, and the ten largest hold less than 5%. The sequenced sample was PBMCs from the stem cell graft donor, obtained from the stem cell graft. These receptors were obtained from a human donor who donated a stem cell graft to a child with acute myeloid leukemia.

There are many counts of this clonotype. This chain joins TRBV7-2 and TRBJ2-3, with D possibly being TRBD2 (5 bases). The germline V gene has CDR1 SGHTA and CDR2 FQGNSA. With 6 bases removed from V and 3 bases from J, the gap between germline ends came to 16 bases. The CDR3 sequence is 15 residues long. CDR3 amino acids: CASSPLVIATDTQYF. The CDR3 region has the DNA TGTGCCAGCAGTCCCCTAGTGATAGCGACAGATACGCAGTATTTT.

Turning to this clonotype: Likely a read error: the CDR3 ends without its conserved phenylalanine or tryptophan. The CDR3 loop reads CATSISTGGNYGYTC. The CDR3 DNA is TGTGCCACCAGCATCTCGACAGGGGGAAACTATGGCTACACCTGC. The chain joins TRBV15 to TRBJ1-2, with 9 bases lining up with TRBD1. The CDR3 runs to 15 residues. Germline CDR1 is LNHNV and CDR2 is YYDKDF (reference sequence). V gave up 4 bases and J gave up 2 bases; unmatched junction bases: 5.

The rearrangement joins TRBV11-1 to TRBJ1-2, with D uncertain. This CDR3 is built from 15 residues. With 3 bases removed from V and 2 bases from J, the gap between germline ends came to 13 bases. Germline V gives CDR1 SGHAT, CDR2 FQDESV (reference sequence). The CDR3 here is CASSLAEGGNYGYTF. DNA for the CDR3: TGTGCCAGCAGCTTGGCAGAAGGAGGAAACTATGGCTACACCTTC. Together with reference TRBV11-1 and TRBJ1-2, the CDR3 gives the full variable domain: EAEVAQSPRYKITEKSQAVAFWCDPISGHATLYWYRQILGQGPELLVQFQDESVVDDSQLPKDRFSAERLKGVDSTLKIQPAELGDSAMYLCASSLAEGGNYGYTFGSGTRLTVV.

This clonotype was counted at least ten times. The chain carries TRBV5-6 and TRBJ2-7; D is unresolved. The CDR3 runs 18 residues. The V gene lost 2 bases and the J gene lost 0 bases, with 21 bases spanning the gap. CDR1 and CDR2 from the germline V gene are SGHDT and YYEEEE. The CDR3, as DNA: TGTGCCAGCAGCTTATCTAACAGCCTTGGTCAACTCTCCTACGAGCAGTACTTC. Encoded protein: CASSLSNSLGQLSYEQYF.

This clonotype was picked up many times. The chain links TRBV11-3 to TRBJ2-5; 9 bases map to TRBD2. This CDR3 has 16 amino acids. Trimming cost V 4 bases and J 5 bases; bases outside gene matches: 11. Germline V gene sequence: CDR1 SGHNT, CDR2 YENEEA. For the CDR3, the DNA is TGTGCCAGCAGCTCCGTAGCGGGAGAGGTGGAGGAGACCCAGTACTTC. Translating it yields CASSSVAGEVEETQYF.

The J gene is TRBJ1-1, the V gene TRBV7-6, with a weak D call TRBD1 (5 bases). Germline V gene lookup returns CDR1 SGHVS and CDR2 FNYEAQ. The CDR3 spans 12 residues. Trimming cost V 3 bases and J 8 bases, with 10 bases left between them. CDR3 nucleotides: TGTGCCAGCAGCTTCCCGGGGGGGGAAGCTTTCTTT. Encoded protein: CASSFPGGEAFF.

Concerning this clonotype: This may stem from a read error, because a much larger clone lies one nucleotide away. The CDR3, as DNA: TGTGCCAGCAGCCTTTTAGGAGGGAGGAGTACGCAGTATTTT. This translates into CASSLLGGRSTQYF. The rearrangement links TRBV6-1 to TRBJ2-3; D is perhaps TRBD2 (6 bases). V gave up 6 bases and J gave up 8 bases, with 18 bases separating them. Germline V CDR1 and CDR2: MNHNS, SASEGT. This CDR3 contains 14 residues.

The CDR3 bases are TGCGCCAGCAGCCAAGGGTTGCGGGCTTACAATGAGCAGTTCTTC. Its translation is CASSQGLRAYNEQFF. The chain combines TRBV4-3 with TRBJ2-1; TRBD2 is a possible D gene (5 bases). The CDR3 runs to 15 residues. Germline values: CDR1 LGHNA, CDR2 YSLEER. V lost 1 base and J 4 bases, leaving 11 bases between the germline ends.

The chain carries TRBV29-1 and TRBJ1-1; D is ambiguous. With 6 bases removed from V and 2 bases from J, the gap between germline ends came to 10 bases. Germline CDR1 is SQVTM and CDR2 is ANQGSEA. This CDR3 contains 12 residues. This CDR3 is CSVSDRNTEAFF. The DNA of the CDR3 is TGCAGCGTCTCGGACCGAAACACTGAAGCTTTCTTT.

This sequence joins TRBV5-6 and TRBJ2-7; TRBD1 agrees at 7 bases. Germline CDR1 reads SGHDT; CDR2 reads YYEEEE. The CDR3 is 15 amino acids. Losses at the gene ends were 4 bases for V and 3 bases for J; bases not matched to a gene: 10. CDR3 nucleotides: TGTGCCAGCAGCCCGGGACAGTCCCCCCGCTACGAGCAGTACTTC. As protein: CASSPGQSPRYEQYF.

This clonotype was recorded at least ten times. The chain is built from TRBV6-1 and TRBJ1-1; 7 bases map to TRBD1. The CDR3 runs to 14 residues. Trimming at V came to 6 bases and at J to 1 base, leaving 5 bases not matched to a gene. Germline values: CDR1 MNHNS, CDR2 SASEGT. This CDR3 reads CASRLTGTNTEAFF. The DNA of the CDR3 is TGTGCCAGCAGATTGACAGGGACGAACACTGAAGCTTTCTTT.

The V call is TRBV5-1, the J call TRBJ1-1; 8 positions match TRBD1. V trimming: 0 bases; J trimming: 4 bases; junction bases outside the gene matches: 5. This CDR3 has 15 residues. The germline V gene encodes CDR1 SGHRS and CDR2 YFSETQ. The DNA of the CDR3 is TGCGCCAGCAGCTTGGGCCTGGACAGGGCCACTGAAGCTTTCTTT. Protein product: CASSLGLDRATEAFF.

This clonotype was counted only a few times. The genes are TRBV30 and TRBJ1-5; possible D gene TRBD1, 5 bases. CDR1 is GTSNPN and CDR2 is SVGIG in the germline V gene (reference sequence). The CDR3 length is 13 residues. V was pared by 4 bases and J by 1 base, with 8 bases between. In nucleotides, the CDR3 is TGTGCCTGGAATGGGGGAAGCAATCAGCCCCAGCATTTT. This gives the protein CAWNGGSNQPQHF.

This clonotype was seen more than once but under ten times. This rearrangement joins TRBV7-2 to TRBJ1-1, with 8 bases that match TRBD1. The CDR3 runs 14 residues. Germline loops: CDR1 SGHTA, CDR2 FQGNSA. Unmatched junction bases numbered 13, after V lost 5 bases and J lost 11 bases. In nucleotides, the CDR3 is TGTGCCAGCAGCCAGGACAGGGCCCCCAGATCTGCTTTCTTT. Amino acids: CASSQDRAPRSAFF.

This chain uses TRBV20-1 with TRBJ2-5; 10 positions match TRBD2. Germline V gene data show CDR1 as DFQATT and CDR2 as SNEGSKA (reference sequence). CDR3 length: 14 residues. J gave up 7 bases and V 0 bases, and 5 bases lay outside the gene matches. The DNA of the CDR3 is TGCAGTGCTAGAGACAGCGGGAGGGGAAGGACCCAGTACTTC. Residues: CSARDSGRGRTQYF.

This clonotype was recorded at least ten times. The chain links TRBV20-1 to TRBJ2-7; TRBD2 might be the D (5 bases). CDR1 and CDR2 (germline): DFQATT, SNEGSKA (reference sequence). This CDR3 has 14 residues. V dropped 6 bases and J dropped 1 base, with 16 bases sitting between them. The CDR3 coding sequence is TGCAGTGCCAGACACGGGGTAACTTCCTACGAGCAGTACTTC. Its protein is CSARHGVTSYEQYF.